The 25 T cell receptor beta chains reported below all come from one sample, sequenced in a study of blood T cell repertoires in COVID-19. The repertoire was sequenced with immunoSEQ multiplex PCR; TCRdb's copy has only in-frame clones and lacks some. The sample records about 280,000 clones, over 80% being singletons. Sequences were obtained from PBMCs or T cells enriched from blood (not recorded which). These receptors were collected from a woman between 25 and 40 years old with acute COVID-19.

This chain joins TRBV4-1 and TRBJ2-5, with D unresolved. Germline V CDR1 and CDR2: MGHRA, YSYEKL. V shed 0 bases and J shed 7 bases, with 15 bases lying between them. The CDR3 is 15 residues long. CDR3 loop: CASSQDRTVAGTQYF. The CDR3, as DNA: TGCGCCAGCAGCCAAGATCGCACCGTCGCAGGGACCCAGTACTTC.

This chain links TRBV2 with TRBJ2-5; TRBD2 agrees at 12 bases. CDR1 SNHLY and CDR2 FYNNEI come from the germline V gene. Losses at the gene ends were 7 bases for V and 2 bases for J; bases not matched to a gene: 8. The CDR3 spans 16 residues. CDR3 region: CASKRLAGVWQETQYF. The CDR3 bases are TGTGCCAGCAAAAGACTAGCGGGAGTTTGGCAAGAGACCCAGTACTTC.

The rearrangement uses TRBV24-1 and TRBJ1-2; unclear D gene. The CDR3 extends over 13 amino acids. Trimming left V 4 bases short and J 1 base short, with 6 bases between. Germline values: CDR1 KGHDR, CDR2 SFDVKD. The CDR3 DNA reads TGTGCCACCAGTGACGGGGTTAACTATGGCTACACCTTC. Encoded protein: CATSDGVNYGYTF.

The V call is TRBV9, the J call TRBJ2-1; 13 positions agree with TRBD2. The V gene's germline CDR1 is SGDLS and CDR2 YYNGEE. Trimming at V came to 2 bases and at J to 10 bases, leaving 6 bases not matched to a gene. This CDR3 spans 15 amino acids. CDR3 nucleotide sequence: TGTGCCAGCAGCGTTTCGACTAGCGGGAGGCTAGAGCAGTTCTTC. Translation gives CASSVSTSGRLEQFF.

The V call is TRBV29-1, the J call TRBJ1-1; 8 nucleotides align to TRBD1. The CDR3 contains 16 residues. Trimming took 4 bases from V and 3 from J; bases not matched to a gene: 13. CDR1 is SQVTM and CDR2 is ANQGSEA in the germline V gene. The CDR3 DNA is TGCAGCGTTGGGGTTCAGGGGGCTCCCCGGTACACTGAAGCTTTCTTT. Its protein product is CSVGVQGAPRYTEAFF.

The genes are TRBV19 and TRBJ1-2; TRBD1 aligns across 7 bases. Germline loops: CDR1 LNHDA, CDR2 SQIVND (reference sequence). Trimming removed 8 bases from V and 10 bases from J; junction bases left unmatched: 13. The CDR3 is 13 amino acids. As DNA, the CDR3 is TGTGCCAGTCGCTACGGGACAGATCCCTCCTACACCTTC. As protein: CASRYGTDPSYTF.

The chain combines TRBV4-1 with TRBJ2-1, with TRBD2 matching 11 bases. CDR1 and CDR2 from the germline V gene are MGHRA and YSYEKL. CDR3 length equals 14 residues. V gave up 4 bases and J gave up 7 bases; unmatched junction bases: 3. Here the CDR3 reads CASSPLAGGNEQFF. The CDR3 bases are TGCGCCAGCAGCCCATTAGCGGGAGGGAATGAGCAGTTCTTC.

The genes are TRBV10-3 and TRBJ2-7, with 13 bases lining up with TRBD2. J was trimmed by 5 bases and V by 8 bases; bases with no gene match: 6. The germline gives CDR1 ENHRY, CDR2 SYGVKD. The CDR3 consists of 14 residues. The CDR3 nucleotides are TGTGCCATCGCGGGGACTAGCGGGAACGACGAGCAGTACTTC. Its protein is CAIAGTSGNDEQYF.

CDR3 DNA: TGTGCCAGCAGTTACCTGGACAAGGATAGGACAGATACGCAGTATTTT. Protein product: CASSYLDKDRTDTQYF. The V and J genes are TRBV7-9 and TRBJ2-3; D might be TRBD1 (5 bases). V was pared by 6 bases and J by 3 bases, with 19 bases between. The CDR3 sequence is 16 residues long. Germline V gene lookup returns CDR1 SEHNR and CDR2 FQNEAQ (reference sequence).

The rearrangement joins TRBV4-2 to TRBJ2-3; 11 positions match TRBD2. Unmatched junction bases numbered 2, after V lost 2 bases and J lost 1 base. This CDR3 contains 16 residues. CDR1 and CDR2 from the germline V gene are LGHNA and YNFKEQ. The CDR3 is CASSQLAGGGTDTQYF. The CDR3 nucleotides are TGTGCCAGCAGCCAACTAGCGGGAGGCGGCACAGATACGCAGTATTTT.

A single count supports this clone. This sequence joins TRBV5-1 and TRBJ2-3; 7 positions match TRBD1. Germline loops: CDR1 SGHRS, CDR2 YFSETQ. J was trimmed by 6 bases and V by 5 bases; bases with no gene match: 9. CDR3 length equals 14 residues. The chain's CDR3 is CASSYGQGVDTQYF. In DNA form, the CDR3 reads TGCGCCAGCAGTTATGGTCAGGGGGTGGATACGCAGTATTTT.

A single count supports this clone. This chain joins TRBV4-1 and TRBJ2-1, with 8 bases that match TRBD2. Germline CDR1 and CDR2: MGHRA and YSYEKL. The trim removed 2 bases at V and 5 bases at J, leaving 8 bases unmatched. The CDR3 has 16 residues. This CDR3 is CASSQRKRLAHNEQFF. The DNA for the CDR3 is TGCGCCAGCAGCCAACGCAAACGACTAGCGCACAATGAGCAGTTCTTC.

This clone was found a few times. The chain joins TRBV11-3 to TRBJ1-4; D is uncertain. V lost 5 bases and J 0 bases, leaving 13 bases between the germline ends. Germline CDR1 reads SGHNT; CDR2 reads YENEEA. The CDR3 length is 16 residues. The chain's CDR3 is CASSPYTGTTNEKLFF. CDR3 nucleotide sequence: TGTGCCAGCAGCCCTTACACCGGGACAACTAATGAAAAACTGTTTTTT.

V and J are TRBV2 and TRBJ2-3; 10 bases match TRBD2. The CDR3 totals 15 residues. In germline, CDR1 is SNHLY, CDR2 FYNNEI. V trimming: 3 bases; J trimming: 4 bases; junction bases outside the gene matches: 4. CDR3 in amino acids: CASSDSGRSADTQYF. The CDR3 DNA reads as TGTGCCAGCAGTGATAGCGGGAGGAGCGCAGATACGCAGTATTTT.

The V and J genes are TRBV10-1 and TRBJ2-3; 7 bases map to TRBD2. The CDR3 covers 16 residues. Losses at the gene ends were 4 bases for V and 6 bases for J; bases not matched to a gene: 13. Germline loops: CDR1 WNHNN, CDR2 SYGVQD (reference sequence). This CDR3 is CASSAIDQLGGDTQYF. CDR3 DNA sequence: TGCGCCAGCAGTGCCATCGATCAGCTCGGGGGGGATACGCAGTATTTT.

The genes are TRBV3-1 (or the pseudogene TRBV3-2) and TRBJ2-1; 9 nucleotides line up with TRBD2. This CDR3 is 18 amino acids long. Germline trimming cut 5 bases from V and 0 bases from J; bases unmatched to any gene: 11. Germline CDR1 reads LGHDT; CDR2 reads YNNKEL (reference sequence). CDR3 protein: CASSRSSGSMSSYNEQFF. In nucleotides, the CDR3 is TGTGCCAGCAGCAGAAGTAGCGGGAGCATGAGCTCCTACAATGAGCAGTTCTTC.

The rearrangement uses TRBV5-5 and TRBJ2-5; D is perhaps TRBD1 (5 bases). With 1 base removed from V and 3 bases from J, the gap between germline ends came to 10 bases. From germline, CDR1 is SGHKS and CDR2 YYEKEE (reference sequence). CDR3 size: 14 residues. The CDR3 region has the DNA TGTGCCAGCAGCTTGCTCTGGGGCGAAGAGACCCAGTACTTC. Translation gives CASSLLWGEETQYF.

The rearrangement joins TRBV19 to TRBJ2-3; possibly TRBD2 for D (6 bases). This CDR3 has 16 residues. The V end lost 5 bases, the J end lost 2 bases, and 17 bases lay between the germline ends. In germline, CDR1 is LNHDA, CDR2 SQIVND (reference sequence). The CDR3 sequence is CASSAFGGSYTDTQYF. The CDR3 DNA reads TGTGCCAGTAGTGCCTTCGGAGGGAGTTACACAGATACGCAGTATTTT.

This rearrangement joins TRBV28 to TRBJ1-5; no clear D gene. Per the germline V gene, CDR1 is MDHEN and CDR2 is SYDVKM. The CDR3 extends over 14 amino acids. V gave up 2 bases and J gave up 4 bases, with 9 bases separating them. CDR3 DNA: TGTGCCAGCAGTTTAGAGGCGTTTAATCAGCCCCAGCATTTT. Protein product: CASSLEAFNQPQHF.

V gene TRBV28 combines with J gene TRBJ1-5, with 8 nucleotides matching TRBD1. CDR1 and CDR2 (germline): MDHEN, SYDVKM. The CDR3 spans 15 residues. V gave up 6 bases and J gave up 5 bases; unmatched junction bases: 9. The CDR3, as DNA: TGTGCCAGCAGCCGGACAGGGCCATCCGATCAGCCCCAGCATTTT. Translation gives CASSRTGPSDQPQHF.

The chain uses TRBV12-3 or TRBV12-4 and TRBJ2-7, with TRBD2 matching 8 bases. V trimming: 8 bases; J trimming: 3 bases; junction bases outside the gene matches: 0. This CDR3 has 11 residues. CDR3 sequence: CASGTSYEQYF. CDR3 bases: TGTGCCAGCGGGACTAGCTACGAGCAGTACTTC.

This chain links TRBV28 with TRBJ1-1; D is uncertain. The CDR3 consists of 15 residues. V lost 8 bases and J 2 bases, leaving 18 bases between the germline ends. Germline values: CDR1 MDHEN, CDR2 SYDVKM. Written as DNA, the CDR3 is TGTGCCAGCCTTCCTGGCGGGAGGATAAACACTGAAGCTTTCTTT. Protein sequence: CASLPGGRINTEAFF.

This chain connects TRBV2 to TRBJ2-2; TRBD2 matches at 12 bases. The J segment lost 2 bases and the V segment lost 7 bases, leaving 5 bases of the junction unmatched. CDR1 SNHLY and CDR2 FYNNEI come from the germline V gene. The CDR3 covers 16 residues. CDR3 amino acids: CASKQLAGGNTGELFF. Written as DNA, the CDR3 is TGTGCCAGCAAGCAACTAGCGGGGGGAAACACCGGGGAGCTGTTTTTT.

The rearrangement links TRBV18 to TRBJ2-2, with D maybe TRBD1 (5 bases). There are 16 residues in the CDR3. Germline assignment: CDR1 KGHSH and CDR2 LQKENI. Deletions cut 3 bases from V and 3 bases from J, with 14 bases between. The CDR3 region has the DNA TGTGCCAGCTCACCCACGCGTGGGGCAGACACCGGGGAGCTGTTTTTT. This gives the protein CASSPTRGADTGELFF.

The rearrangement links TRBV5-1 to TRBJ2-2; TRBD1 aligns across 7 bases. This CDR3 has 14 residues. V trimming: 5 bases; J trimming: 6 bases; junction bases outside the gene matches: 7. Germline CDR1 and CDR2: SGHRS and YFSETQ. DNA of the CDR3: TGCGCCAGCAGTGAGACAGGGCCGCCCGGGGAGCTGTTTTTT. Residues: CASSETGPPGELFF.